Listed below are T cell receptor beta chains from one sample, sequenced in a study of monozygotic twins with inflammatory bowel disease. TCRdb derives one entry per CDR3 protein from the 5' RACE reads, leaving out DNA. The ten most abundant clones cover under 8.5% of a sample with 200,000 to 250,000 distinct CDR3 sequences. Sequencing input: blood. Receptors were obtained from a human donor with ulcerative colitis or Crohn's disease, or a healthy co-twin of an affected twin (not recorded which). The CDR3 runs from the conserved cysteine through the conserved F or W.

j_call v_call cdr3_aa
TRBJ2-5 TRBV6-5 CASSYGGQETQYF
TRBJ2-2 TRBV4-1 CASSVSRGELFF
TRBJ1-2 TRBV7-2 CASSLPRLNYGYTF
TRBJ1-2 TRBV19 CASSRTGGEYYGYTF
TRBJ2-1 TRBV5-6 CASSLGLAGGPLWNEQFF
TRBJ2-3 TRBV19 CASSPQASDTQYF
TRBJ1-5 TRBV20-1 CSASQGEGVSQPQHF
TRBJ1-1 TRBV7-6 CASSQGRQSYTEAFF
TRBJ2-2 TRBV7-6 CASSRERETGELFF
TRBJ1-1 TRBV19 CASSPPGLMNTEAFF
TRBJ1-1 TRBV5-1 CASSKGPGQGYTEAFF
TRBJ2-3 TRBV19 CASSGSGSADTQYF